The 4 T cell receptor beta chains reported below all come from one sample, sequenced in a study of blood T cell repertoires in COVID-19. Method: immunoSEQ multiplex PCR; TCRdb's copy keeps in-frame clones and lacks some. Of 350,000 or so clones listed, roughly 90% are singletons. The sequenced sample was peripheral blood. These receptors all stem from a woman aged 60 to 75 with COVID-19, enrolled during active disease.

V is TRBV12-3 or TRBV12-4 and J is TRBJ2-7; D is uncertain. The CDR3 consists of 13 residues. Trimming cost V 4 bases and J 1 base, with 8 bases left between them. CDR3 amino acids: CASSSPISYEQYF. As DNA, the CDR3 is TGTGCCAGCAGTTCCCCCATTTCCTACGAGCAGTACTTC.

The chain carries TRBV7-9 and TRBJ1-4; D may be TRBD1 (5 bases). The germline V gene encodes CDR1 SEHNR and CDR2 FQNEAQ (reference sequence). The CDR3 totals 15 residues. Trimming shortened V by 5 bases and J by 0 bases, and 10 bases separated the two germline ends. CDR3 region: CASSPGLATNEKLFF. In DNA, the CDR3 is TGTGCCAGCAGCCCGGGACTTGCAACTAATGAAAAACTGTTTTTT.

V is TRBV29-1 and J is TRBJ2-1; TRBD1 is a possible D gene (6 bases). Germline V gene sequence: CDR1 SQVTM, CDR2 ANQGSEA. CDR3 length: 12 amino acids. Trimming stripped 5 bases from V and 8 bases from J, with 13 bases between. Written as DNA, the CDR3 is TGCAGCGTTATTAAACAGGGCTATGAGCAGTTCTTC. This gives the protein CSVIKQGYEQFF.

The genes are TRBV15 and TRBJ1-2, with a weak D call TRBD1 (6 bases). The germline CDR1 and CDR2 sequences are LNHNV and YYDKDF (reference sequence). The length of the CDR3 is 15 residues. Deletions cut 4 bases from V and 4 bases from J, with 16 bases between. The CDR3 DNA reads as TGTGCCACCAGCAAACCCCCCGTGGACAGCTATGGCTACACCTTC. Translated, it gives CATSKPPVDSYGYTF.